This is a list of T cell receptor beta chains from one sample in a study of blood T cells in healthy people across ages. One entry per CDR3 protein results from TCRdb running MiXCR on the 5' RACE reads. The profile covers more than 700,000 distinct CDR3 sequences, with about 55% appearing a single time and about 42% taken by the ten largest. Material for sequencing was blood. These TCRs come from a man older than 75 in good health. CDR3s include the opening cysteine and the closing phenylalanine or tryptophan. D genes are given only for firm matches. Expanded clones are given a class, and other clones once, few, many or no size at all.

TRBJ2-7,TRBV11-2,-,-,TGTGCCAGCAGCTTAGGAGGTGGGGCAGGGTATATAAGGAACCAGGGCAATGAGCAGTACTTC,CASSLGGGAGYIRNQGNEQYF
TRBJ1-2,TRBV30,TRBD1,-,TGTGCCTGGAGTAGCCCCCGGGACAGGTTCTACTATGGCTACACCTTC,CAWSSPRDRFYYGYTF
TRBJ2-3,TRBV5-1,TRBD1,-,TGCGCCAGCAGCTTGGGGGACAGGGATTCGGATACGCAGTATTTT,CASSLGDRDSDTQYF
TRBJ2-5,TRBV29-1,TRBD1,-,TGCAGCGTCTTAGACAGGGCCGGGACCCAGTACTTC,CSVLDRAGTQYF
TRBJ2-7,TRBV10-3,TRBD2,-,TGTGCCATCAGTGAGTCTCGGACTAGCGGGAGTAATGAGCAGTACTTC,CAISESRTSGSNEQYF
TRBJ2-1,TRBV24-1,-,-,TGTGCCACCAGTGACCTATCGACTAGTAGATTGAAGAATGAGCAGTTCTTC,CATSDLSTSRLKNEQFF
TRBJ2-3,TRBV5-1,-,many,TGCGCCAGCAGCTGGGTCCACCTTAGGGATACGCAGTATTTT,CASSWVHLRDTQYF
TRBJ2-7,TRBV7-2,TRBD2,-,TGTGCCAGCAGCCCTGGACTAGCCCCTAGCGAGCAGTACTTC,CASSPGLAPSEQYF
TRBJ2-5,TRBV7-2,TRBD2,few,TGTGCCAGCAGCTTAGCGCCTAGCGGGAGGGGGGAGACCCAGTACTTC,CASSLAPSGRGETQYF
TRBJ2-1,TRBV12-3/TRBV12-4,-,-,TGTGCCAGCAGTTTACGTGTTTGGGGGAGCTCCTACAATGAGCAGTTCTTC,CASSLRVWGSSYNEQFF
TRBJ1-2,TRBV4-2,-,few,TGTGCCAGCAGCCAAGGTTCGGGCCTCGTGGGCTACACCTTC,CASSQGSGLVGYTF
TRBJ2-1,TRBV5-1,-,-,TGCGCCAGCAGCGCGGACAATGGGCAGTTCTTC,CASSADNGQFF
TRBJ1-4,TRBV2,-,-,TGTGCCAGCAGTGGGGGTTCAAGGGAAAAACTGTTTTTT,CASSGGSREKLFF
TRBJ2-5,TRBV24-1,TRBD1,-,TGTGCCACCAGTGATGGGGGACAGGGTTTAAGGGAGACCCAGTACTTC,CATSDGGQGLRETQYF
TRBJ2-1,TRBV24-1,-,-,TGTGCCACCAGTGATAGAGCGGAGAGCTCCTACAATGAGCAGTTCTTC,CATSDRAESSYNEQFF
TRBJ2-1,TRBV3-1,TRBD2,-,TGTGCCAGCAGCCAAGAAAGCGGGAGGGCCCTCAATGAGCAGTTCTTC,CASSQESGRALNEQFF
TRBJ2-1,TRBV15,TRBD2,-,TGTGCCACCAGCCGCCCGGGGGGTCGAGGAAATGAGCAGTTCTTC,CATSRPGGRGNEQFF
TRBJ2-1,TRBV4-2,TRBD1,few,TGTGCCAGCAGCCAAGGGACAGGTTTCAATGAGCAGTTCTTC,CASSQGTGFNEQFF
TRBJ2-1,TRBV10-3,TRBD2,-,TGTGCCATCAGTGTACTAGCGGGAGGGACCAATGAGCAGTTCTTC,CAISVLAGGTNEQFF
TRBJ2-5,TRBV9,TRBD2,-,TGTGCCAGCAGCTCCCTGACTAGCGGGGTAGAGACCCAGTACTTC,CASSSLTSGVETQYF
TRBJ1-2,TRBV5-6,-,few,TGTGCCAGCAGCTTGGACGGGGGACCTTACAAAGAAGATGGCTACACCTTC,CASSLDGGPYKEDGYTF
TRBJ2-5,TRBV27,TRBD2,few,TGTGCCAGCAGTCCCCGGACTAGCGGATCGTACCAAGAGACCCAGTACTTC,CASSPRTSGSYQETQYF
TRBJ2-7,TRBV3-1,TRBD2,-,TGTGCCAGCAGCCCACGAGGGGGGGCTAGCGGGAGGAGCTCCTACGAGCAGTACTTC,CASSPRGGASGRSSYEQYF
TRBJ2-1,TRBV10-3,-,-,TGTGCCATCAGTGCAATGAAGGGGGTGAGCAATGAGCAGTTCTTC,CAISAMKGVSNEQFF
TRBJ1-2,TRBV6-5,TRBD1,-,TGTGCCAGCAGGTACAGGACAGGGAACTATGGCTACACCTTC,CASRYRTGNYGYTF
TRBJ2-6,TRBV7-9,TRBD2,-,TGTGCCAGCAGCTTAAGCGGGGGGGCCGCAGGGGCCAACGTCCTGACTTTC,CASSLSGGAAGANVLTF
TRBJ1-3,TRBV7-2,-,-,TGTGCCAGCAGCCCTGCCCCAATGGCTGGAAACACCATATATTTT,CASSPAPMAGNTIYF
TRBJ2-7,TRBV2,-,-,TGTGCCAGCCATTTGAGGGCCTACGAGCAGTACTTC,CASHLRAYEQYF
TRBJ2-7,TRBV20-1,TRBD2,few,TGCAGTGCTAGAGATGGAGGGCCGGGACTAGCTATGCGCGAGCAGTACTTC,CSARDGGPGLAMREQYF
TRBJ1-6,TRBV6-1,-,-,TGTGCCAGCAGACCGTACAGCGGGGGCTCACCCCTCCACTTT,CASRPYSGGSPLHF
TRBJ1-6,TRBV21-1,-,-,TGTGCCAGCAGCAAAGCAGGGTGTTCACCCCTCCACTTT,CASSKAGCSPLHF
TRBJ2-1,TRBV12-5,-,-,TGTGCTAGCGCACAGGGCCTTTCCTACAATGAGCAGTTCTTC,CASAQGLSYNEQFF
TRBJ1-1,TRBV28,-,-,TGTGCCAGCAGCCAGCAACACACTGAAGCTTTCTTT,CASSQQHTEAFF
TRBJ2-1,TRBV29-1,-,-,TGCAGCGTTTCTAGGGAGACTTTGGGAAATGAGCAGTTCTTC,CSVSRETLGNEQFF
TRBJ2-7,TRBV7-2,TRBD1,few,TGTGCCAGCAGCAACCTACTCCGGGACAGGGGTGCGGAGCAGTACTTC,CASSNLLRDRGAEQYF
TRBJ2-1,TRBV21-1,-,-,TGTGCCAGCAGCACCGACAGCCCCTACAATGAGCAGTTCTTC,CASSTDSPYNEQFF
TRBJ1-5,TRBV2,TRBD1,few,TGTGCCAGCAGTGAAGGACAGGGGCGTAATCAGCCCCAGCATTTT,CASSEGQGRNQPQHF
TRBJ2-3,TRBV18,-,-,TGTGCCAGCTCAACTCGACAGGACCGATCGTGGTATTTT,CASSTRQDRSWYF
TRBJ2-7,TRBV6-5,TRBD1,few,TGTGCCAGCAGTTACTCGCAGGGGGCTAGCTACGAGCAGTACTTC,CASSYSQGASYEQYF
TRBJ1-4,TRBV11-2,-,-,TGTGCCAGCAGCTTAGAGCAGGGTCGTGGGGAAAAACTGTTTTTT,CASSLEQGRGEKLFF